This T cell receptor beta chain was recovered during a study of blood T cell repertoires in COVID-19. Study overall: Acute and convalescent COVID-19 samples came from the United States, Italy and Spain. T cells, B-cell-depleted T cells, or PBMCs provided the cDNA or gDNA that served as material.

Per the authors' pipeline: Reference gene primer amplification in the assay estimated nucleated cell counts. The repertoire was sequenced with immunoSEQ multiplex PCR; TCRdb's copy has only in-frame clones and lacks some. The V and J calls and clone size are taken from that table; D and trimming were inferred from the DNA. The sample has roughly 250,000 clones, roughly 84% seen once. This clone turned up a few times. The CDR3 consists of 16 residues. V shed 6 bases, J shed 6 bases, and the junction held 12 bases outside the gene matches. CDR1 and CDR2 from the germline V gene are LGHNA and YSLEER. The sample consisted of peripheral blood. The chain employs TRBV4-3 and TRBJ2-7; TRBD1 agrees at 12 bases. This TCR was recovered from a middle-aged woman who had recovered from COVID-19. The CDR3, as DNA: TGCGCCAGCAGATCGGATCTGGGACAGGGGGCGGTCGAGCAGTACTTC. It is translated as CASRSDLGQGAVEQYF.